This record concerns one TCR beta chain sequence. Its antigen is not known. Sequencing was performed with immunoSEQ multiplex PCR; in TCRdb, only in-frame clones are kept and a portion is missing. The data contain more than 65,000 clones, around 80% of them singletons. This record belongs to a study of OX40 agonist ivuxolimab in advanced cancers. Points from the study as a whole: Relative to CD4+, CD8+ T cells held more expanded clones on average. CD4+ and CD8+ blood T cells expanded clonally by week 6 at 0.1 to 3.0 mg/kg.

The CDR3 has 13 residues. Trimming took 4 bases from V and 7 from J, leaving 11 bases between them. Per the germline V gene, CDR1 is SGHTA and CDR2 is FQGNSA. The TCR was taken from an adult with an advanced solid tumor such as melanoma, head and neck, liver or kidney cancer. V is TRBV7-2 and J is TRBJ1-5; D possibly corresponds to TRBD1 (5 bases). The sample in question was CD4+ or CD8+ T cells sorted from blood, obtained in a trial of the OX40 agonist ivuxolimab. CDR3 sequence reads: CASSSSQGQPQHF. The CDR3 DNA reads as TGTGCCAGCAGCTCCTCGCAGGGACAGCCCCAGCATTTT.